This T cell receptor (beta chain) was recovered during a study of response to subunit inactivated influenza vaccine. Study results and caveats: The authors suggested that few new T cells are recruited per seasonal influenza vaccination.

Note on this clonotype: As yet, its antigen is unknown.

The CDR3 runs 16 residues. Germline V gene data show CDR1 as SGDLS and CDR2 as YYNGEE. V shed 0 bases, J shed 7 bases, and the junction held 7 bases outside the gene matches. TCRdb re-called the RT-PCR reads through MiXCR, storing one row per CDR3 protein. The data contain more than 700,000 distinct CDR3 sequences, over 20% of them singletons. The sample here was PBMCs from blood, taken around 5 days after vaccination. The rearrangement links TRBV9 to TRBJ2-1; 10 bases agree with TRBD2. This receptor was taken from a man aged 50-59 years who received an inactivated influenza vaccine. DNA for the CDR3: TGTGCCAGCAGCGTAGATCTCGGGACTAGCGTTAATGAGCAGTTCTTC. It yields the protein CASSVDLGTSVNEQFF.